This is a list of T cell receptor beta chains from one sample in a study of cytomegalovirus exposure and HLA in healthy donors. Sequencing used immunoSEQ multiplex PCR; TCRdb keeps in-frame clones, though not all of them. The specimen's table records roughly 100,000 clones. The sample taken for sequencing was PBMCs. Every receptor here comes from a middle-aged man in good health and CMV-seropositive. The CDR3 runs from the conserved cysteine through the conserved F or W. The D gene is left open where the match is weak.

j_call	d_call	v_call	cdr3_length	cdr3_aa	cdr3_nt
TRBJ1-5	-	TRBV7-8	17	CASSSSPTALGNQPQHF	TGTGCCAGCAGCTCCTCTCCGACAGCTCTGGGGAATCAGCCCCAGCATTTT
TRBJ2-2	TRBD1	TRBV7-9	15	CASSLRTGGTGELFF	TGTGCCAGCAGCTTGAGGACAGGGGGCACCGGGGAGCTGTTTTTT
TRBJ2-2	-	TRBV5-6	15	CASSLWRRVAGELFF	TGTGCCAGCAGCTTGTGGCGCAGGGTTGCCGGGGAGCTGTTTTTT
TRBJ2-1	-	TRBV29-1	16	CSVAASDWGSYNEQFF	TGCAGCGTTGCGGCTAGCGACTGGGGCTCCTACAATGAGCAGTTCTTC
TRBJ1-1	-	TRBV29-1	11	CSVGDQGLAFF	TGCAGCGTTGGGGATCAGGGATTAGCTTTCTTT
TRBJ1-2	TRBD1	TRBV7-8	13	CASSLGTDIGYTF	TGTGCCAGCAGCTTGGGGACAGATATTGGCTACACCTTC
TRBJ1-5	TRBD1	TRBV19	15	CASSPGTGGFQPQHF	TGTGCCAGTAGTCCAGGGACAGGGGGCTTTCAGCCCCAGCATTTT
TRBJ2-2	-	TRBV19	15	CASSFGGGGTGELFF	TGTGCCAGTTCCTTCGGAGGGGGGGGCACCGGGGAGCTGTTTTTT
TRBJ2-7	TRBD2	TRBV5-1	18	CASSLAGLAGGFSYEQYF	TGCGCCAGCAGCTTGGCCGGACTAGCGGGAGGGTTTTCCTACGAGCAGTACTTC
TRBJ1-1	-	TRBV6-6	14	CASSYTRAGTEAFF	TGTGCCAGCAGTTACACCAGGGCCGGTACTGAAGCTTTCTTT
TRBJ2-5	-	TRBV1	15	CTSSQGVSGKETQYF	TGCACCAGCAGCCAAGGTGTTAGCGGGAAAGAGACCCAGTACTTC
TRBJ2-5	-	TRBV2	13	CASFLRGPETQYF	TGTGCCAGCTTTCTTCGTGGGCCAGAGACCCAGTACTTC
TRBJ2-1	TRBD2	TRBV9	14	CASSRGGFYNEQFF	TGTGCCAGCTCCCGGGGGGGCTTCTACAATGAGCAGTTCTTC
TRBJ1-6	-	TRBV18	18	CASSPRLPGDNYSGPLHF	TGTGCCAGCTCACCGAGGCTACCGGGAGATAACTATTCGGGACCCCTCCACTTT
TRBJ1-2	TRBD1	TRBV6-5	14	CASNPSGTGGSYTF	TGTGCCAGCAACCCCTCCGGGACAGGGGGTAGCTACACCTTC
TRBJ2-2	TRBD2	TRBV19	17	CASSTGLAARRGGELFF	TGTGCCAGTAGTACCGGACTAGCGGCCCGCCGCGGCGGGGAGCTGTTTTTT
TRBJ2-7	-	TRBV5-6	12	CASSIVWEEQYF	TGTGCCAGCAGCATAGTATGGGAGGAGCAGTACTTC
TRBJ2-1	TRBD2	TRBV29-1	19	CSAGRVLADLRSSYNEQFF	TGCAGCGCCGGTAGGGTACTAGCGGACCTAAGGAGCTCCTACAATGAGCAGTTCTTC
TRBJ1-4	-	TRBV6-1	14	CASSDGTANEKLFF	TGTGCCAGCAGTGACGGGACTGCGAATGAAAAACTGTTTTTT
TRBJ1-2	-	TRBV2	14	CASSERDAGGGYTF	TGTGCCAGCAGTGAGCGGGACGCGGGCGGGGGCTACACCTTC
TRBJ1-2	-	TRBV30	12	CAWIVDSDGYTF	TGTGCCTGGATTGTGGACAGCGATGGCTACACCTTC
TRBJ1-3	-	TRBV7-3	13	CASSAGGGNTIYF	TGTGCCAGCAGCGCGGGGGGTGGAAACACCATATATTTT
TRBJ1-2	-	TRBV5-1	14	CASSFSRTNYGYTF	TGCGCCAGCAGCTTCTCGAGGACTAACTATGGCTACACCTTC
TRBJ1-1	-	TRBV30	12	CAWSVPGQKAFF	TGTGCCTGGAGTGTGCCTGGACAGAAAGCTTTCTTT
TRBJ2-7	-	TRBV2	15	CASSDYGISLYEQYF	TGTGCCAGCAGTGATTACGGTATTAGTCTGTACGAGCAGTACTTC
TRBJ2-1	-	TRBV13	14	CASSLSGGINEQFF	TGTGCCAGCAGCTTAAGTGGGGGGATCAATGAGCAGTTCTTC
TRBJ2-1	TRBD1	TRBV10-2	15	CASSESRTGGDEQFF	TGCGCCAGCAGTGAGTCTCGGACAGGGGGGGATGAGCAGTTCTTC
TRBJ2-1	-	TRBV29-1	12	CSVPISYNEQFF	TGCAGCGTCCCTATCTCCTACAATGAGCAGTTCTTC
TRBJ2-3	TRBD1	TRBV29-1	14	CSAWGQGPTDTQYF	TGCAGCGCTTGGGGACAGGGTCCCACAGATACGCAGTATTTT
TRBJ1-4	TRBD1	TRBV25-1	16	CASSDIPRDRDEKLFF	TGTGCCAGCAGTGACATTCCCCGGGACAGGGATGAAAAACTGTTTTTT
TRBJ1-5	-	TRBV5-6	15	CASSLTGRHNQPQHF	TGTGCCAGCAGCTTGACGGGTCGGCACAATCAGCCCCAGCATTTT
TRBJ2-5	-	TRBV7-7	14	CASSTPGYAETQYF	TGTGCTAGCAGCACCCCGGGTTACGCAGAGACCCAGTACTTC
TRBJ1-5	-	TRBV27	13	CASSYSGELPQHF	TGTGCCAGCAGCTATTCGGGGGAACTACCCCAGCATTTT
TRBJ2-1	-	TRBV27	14	CASSRPAGGDEQFF	TGTGCCAGCAGTCGTCCAGCGGGTGGGGATGAGCAGTTCTTC
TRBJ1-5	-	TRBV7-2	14	CASSLTGFNQPQHF	TGTGCCAGCAGCTTAACAGGGTTTAATCAGCCCCAGCATTTT
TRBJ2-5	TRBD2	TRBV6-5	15	CASAPFTSGARTQYF	TGTGCCAGCGCCCCTTTCACTAGCGGTGCCCGGACCCAGTACTTC
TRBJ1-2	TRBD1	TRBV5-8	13	CASSLGTGYGYTF	TGTGCCAGCAGCTTGGGGACAGGCTATGGCTACACCTTC